Listed here is a single TCR beta chain. This clonotype turned up a few times. Its antigen target is currently unknown. The sample holds no much larger clone one base away, and base qualities are not on file. This specimen belongs to a study of regulatory T cells in long-lasting Graves disease (dated by TCRdb to 2020 to 2023). Study-level background: Persistent Graves' disease meant more than 5 years of antithyroid drug treatment with TSH receptor autoantibodies that stayed positive. Persistent Graves' disease patients were compared with newly diagnosed Graves' disease patients by peripheral blood TCR sequencing and RNA sequencing. The study took place in China and was registered as a clinical trial. A total of around 35 samples underwent TCR sequencing, from about 13 patients with persistent Graves' disease and 20 or so patients with newly diagnosed Graves' disease. On average, persistent Graves' disease patients in the clinical cohort had been on antithyroid drugs for approximately ten years. The study at large found these results: The study examined only peripheral blood because the primary lesion, thyroid tissue, could not be accessed. As a limitation, the authors acknowledged that the small sample size may reduce accuracy. Compared with newly diagnosed patients, patients with persistent Graves' disease had lower TCR Shannon entropy and fewer highly expanded clones, which suggests clonal expansion. Patients with persistent disease shared more public clonotypes (about 2,700) than newly diagnosed patients did (about 1,000). TRBV28, TRBJ1-2 and TRBJ2-5 were preferentially used in persistent disease, while TRBV20-1 and TRBJ2-1 were favored in newly diagnosed disease. Sequencing and analysis were limited to the TCR beta chain.

The meaning of the sample's time point label: persistent/refractory GD, antithyroid drugs over 5 years with positive TRAb. For both TCR sequencing and RNA sequencing, RNA was extracted from PBMCs in TRIzol. The diagnosis of Graves' disease was made according to American Thyroid Association guidelines. Patients for the study were recruited at an endocrinology department in Xi'an, China. From each patient, nine milliliters of peripheral blood was collected into an EDTA anticoagulant tube. Ficoll Paque Plus density gradient separation was used to isolate PBMCs, and no further T cell sorting was performed. An Agilent 2100 Bioanalyzer and agarose gel were used to check RNA quality, and a NanoDrop 2000 was used to measure RNA concentration. The protocol used for the library was multiplex PCR. Instrument used: Illumina HiSeq 4000. To build TCR beta libraries, CDR3 regions were amplified by Arm-PCR using iRepertoire HTBI primers. Before sequencing, the PCR products went through gel purification. The source study handled its data this way. Gene usage analysis of CDR3 amino acid clonotypes used the 62 TRBV and around 14 TRBJ segments found across samples. COPE and FqMerger were used to merge filtered high-quality paired reads into contigs. BLAST was used to align contigs to IMGT TRBV, TRBD and TRBJ reference genes, and CDR3 was defined according to IMGT. Highly expanded clones were defined as clonotypes with a frequency above 0.1%. Shannon entropy served as the measure of repertoire diversity, while the Gini coefficient captured V-J evenness. Clonotypes shared by more than one individual were considered public. TCRdb itself trimmed the public reads at Q25 with fastp, ran MiXCR and retained productive beta chains. Rows merge per CDR3 protein into single entries with the most common DNA and genes. These V and J calls derive from TCRdb rather than the authors' analysis. A total of roughly 400,000 distinct CDR3 sequences appear in this sample, around 20% of them only once. The leading ten clones occupy roughly 20% of the sample.

V is shortened by 6 bases, J by 2 bases, and the region joining them spans 14 bases. From the cysteine through the phenylalanine, the CDR3 covers 14 amino acids. Of the read, only the CDR3 DNA is kept; its 42 bases are in frame from base 1. Looking up the germline V gene yields CDR1 MNHEY and CDR2 SVGEGT. The sample consisted of peripheral blood mononuclear cells (PBMCs), taken when the disease was refractory, from a patient treated with antithyroid drugs. The chain is encoded by TRBV6-2 or TRBV6-3 joined to TRBJ2-7; the D gene lacks a confident call. This receptor was obtained from a female donor with Graves disease. The CDR3 amino acid sequence is: CASSLRVSAYEQYF. In nucleotide form, the sequence is TGTGCCAGCAGCCTCCGGGTCAGCGCCTACGAGCAGTACTTC.